These T cell receptor beta chains were read from a single sample in a study of siplizumab effects on memory and regulatory T cells. The data were produced by immunoSEQ multiplex PCR, yet TCRdb's version contains in-frame clones alone and is incomplete. This sample has roughly 100,000 clones, with approximately 94% found just once. Sequenced: CD4+ T cells sorted from blood. The source is a human donor in good health. Both conserved end residues are part of each CDR3. The D gene is left open where the match is weak. Clone size appears in some rows only: once, few, many, or a class for an expanded clone.

>TRBJ2-1|-|-|TRBV7-2
CASTPGYNEQFF
TGTGCCAGCACACCAGGGTACAATGAGCAGTTCTTC
>TRBJ2-7|-|TRBD2|TRBV2
CASGLAGVLYEQYF
TGTGCCAGCGGGTTAGCGGGGGTCCTCTACGAGCAGTACTTC
>TRBJ1-5|-|-|TRBV19
CASSTLSGSNQPQHF
TGTGCCAGTAGCACCCTAAGCGGGAGCAATCAGCCCCAGCATTTT
>TRBJ2-3|-|TRBD2|TRBV6-1
CASSGRTSGETDTQYF
TGTGCCAGCAGTGGCCGGACTAGCGGGGAAACAGATACGCAGTATTTT
>TRBJ1-5|once|-|TRBV19
CASSIGGGQPQHF
TGTGCCAGTAGTATAGGGGGAGGCCAGCCCCAGCATTTT
>TRBJ1-2|-|TRBD1|TRBV9
CASSGGGQGANYGYTF
TGTGCCAGCAGCGGGGGAGGACAGGGGGCCAACTATGGCTACACCTTC
>TRBJ2-1|once|TRBD2|TRBV7-3
CASSSGLAGTSEQFF
TGTGCCAGCAGCTCCGGACTAGCGGGAACGAGTGAGCAGTTCTTC
>TRBJ2-7|-|TRBD1|TRBV5-1
CASSPPGQVYEQYF
TGCGCCAGCTCCCCGCCCGGACAGGTCTACGAGCAGTACTTC
>TRBJ2-5|once|TRBD2|TRBV11-3
CASSLSGTSSLETQYF
TGTGCCAGCAGCCTATCCGGGACTAGCTCTTTGGAGACCCAGTACTTC
>TRBJ2-2|-|-|TRBV5-6
CASSSMSITVTGELFF
TGTGCCAGCAGCTCAATGAGTATCACAGTCACCGGGGAGCTGTTTTTT
>TRBJ2-2|once|TRBD1|TRBV29-1
CSVGRQGSTGELFF
TGCAGCGTTGGGAGACAGGGAAGCACCGGGGAGCTGTTTTTT
>TRBJ2-1|-|TRBD1|TRBV6-6
CASSYGTGGYYNEQFF
TGTGCCAGCAGTTACGGGACAGGGGGATACTACAATGAGCAGTTCTTC
>TRBJ2-1|-|-|TRBV7-3
CASSPPGANEQFF
TGTGCCAGCAGCCCCCCGGGGGCTAATGAGCAGTTCTTC
>TRBJ2-2|-|TRBD1|TRBV18
CASSQQGGNTGELFF
TGTGCCAGCTCGCAACAGGGGGGTAACACCGGGGAGCTGTTTTTT
>TRBJ2-3|-|TRBD2|TRBV30
CAWNLAGGGTDTQYF
TGTGCCTGGAATCTAGCGGGGGGCGGGACAGATACGCAGTATTTT
>TRBJ1-1|-|-|TRBV11-3
CASSLEGRATEAFF
TGTGCCAGCAGCTTAGAAGGCAGGGCCACTGAAGCTTTCTTT
>TRBJ2-7|-|TRBD2|TRBV5-1
CASSLTSGSLNEQYF
TGCGCCAGCAGCTTAACTAGCGGGAGTTTGAACGAGCAGTACTTC
>TRBJ2-2|-|TRBD2|TRBV11-2
CASSYGLAGATNTGELFF
TGTGCCAGCAGCTACGGACTAGCGGGGGCTACGAACACCGGGGAGCTGTTTTTT
>TRBJ1-2|-|TRBD1|TRBV5-1
CASSLAHPGGSSNYGYTF
TGCGCCAGCAGCTTGGCCCACCCAGGGGGAAGCTCTAACTATGGCTACACCTTC
>TRBJ2-7|-|-|TRBV5-6
CASRSRGRGSEQYF
TGTGCCAGCAGAAGCAGGGGGAGGGGCTCCGAGCAGTACTTC
>TRBJ1-1|-|-|TRBV30
CAWVQRMAFF
TGTGCCTGGGTACAGAGGATGGCTTTCTTT
>TRBJ2-7|once|TRBD1|TRBV2
CASSEAGRGSYEQYF
TGTGCCAGCAGTGAAGCAGGCAGGGGGTCCTACGAGCAGTACTTC
>TRBJ1-1|-|TRBD1|TRBV4-2
CASSQESQGGAFF
TGTGCCAGCAGCCAAGAGTCACAGGGGGGAGCTTTCTTT
>TRBJ1-4|-|-|TRBV4-3
CASSQALTSEKLFF
TGCGCCAGCAGCCAAGCGCTAACCAGTGAAAAACTGTTTTTT
>TRBJ1-1|-|-|TRBV27
CASSSSELATEAFF
TGTGCCAGCAGTTCCTCTGAGCTAGCCACTGAAGCTTTCTTT
>TRBJ2-1|-|-|TRBV5-4
CASSTTQGSEQFF
TGTGCCAGCAGCACCACACAGGGAAGTGAGCAGTTCTTC
>TRBJ1-2|-|-|TRBV5-1
CASSLRQGYGYTF
TGCGCCAGCAGCTTGCGGCAGGGCTATGGCTACACCTTC
>TRBJ2-6|-|-|TRBV7-3
CASSHSGANVLTF
TGTGCCAGCAGTCACTCTGGGGCCAACGTCCTGACTTTC
>TRBJ2-7|once|-|TRBV5-1
CASSRAGALNSEQYF
TGCGCCAGCAGCAGGGCAGGGGCCCTGAACTCGGAGCAGTACTTC
>TRBJ2-2|-|-|TRBV6-1
CASRLWVGDTGELFF
TGTGCCAGCAGACTGTGGGTGGGGGACACCGGGGAGCTGTTTTTT
>TRBJ2-1|-|-|TRBV4-2
CASSRRGPHSYNEQFF
TGTGCCAGCAGCCGGCGGGGCCCTCACTCCTACAATGAGCAGTTCTTC
>TRBJ2-3|-|-|TRBV21-1
CASSKVRLTSGDCTDTQYF
TGTGCCAGCAGCAAAGTAAGGCTTACTAGCGGGGACTGCACAGATACGCAGTATTTT
>TRBJ2-5|once|TRBD2|TRBV6-6
CASRLAGGETQYF
TGTGCCAGCAGGCTAGCGGGGGGAGAGACCCAGTACTTC
>TRBJ2-1|-|-|TRBV10-3
CAISLGTPSYNEQFF
TGTGCCATCAGTTTAGGGACACCCTCCTACAATGAGCAGTTCTTC
>TRBJ2-7|-|-|TRBV7-2
CASSLESRTSYEQYF
TGTGCCAGCAGCTTAGAGTCGAGAACCTCCTACGAGCAGTACTTC
>TRBJ2-4|-|-|TRBV14
CASSPIGQNIQYF
TGTGCCAGCAGCCCGATAGGGCAAAACATTCAGTACTTC
>TRBJ1-2|-|-|TRBV27
CASSFRGGAGYTF
TGTGCCAGCAGTTTCCGGGGGGGAGCTGGCTACACCTTC
>TRBJ2-7|-|-|TRBV9
CASSGGPSAYEQYF
TGTGCCAGCAGCGGGGGTCCTAGCGCCTACGAGCAGTACTTC
>TRBJ2-3|once|TRBD2|TRBV2
CASSPTGTSWGDTQYF
TGTGCCAGCAGCCCCACCGGGACTAGCTGGGGAGATACGCAGTATTTT
>TRBJ2-7|-|TRBD1|TRBV6-1
CASSVNGQGVNEQYF
TGTGCCAGCAGTGTTAATGGACAGGGGGTCAACGAGCAGTACTTC
>TRBJ1-3|-|-|TRBV4-1
CASSQVAGSLGTIYF
TGCGCCAGCAGCCAAGTCGCAGGGAGCCTCGGGACCATATATTTT
>TRBJ1-2|-|-|TRBV14
CASSQDSWSATNYGYTF
TGTGCCAGCAGCCAAGATAGTTGGTCAGCTACTAACTATGGCTACACCTTC
>TRBJ2-3|-|TRBD2|TRBV4-3
CASSQDPGGGELSPDTQYF
TGCGCCAGCAGCCAAGATCCGGGGGGGGGAGAACTCAGCCCAGATACGCAGTATTTT
>TRBJ2-3|-|TRBD2|TRBV6-6
CASSYLGGDTQYF
TGTGCCAGCAGTTACCTCGGGGGGGATACGCAGTATTTT
>TRBJ1-1|-|TRBD1|TRBV30
CAWNRGQGGTEAFF
TGTGCCTGGAACCGGGGACAGGGTGGTACTGAAGCTTTCTTT
>TRBJ1-2|-|TRBD1|TRBV7-8
CASSLDRGGGYTF
TGTGCCAGCAGCTTAGACAGGGGAGGTGGCTACACCTTC
>TRBJ2-7|once|TRBD1|TRBV5-4
CASSLGTGGEQYF
TGTGCCAGCAGCTTGGGGACAGGAGGCGAGCAGTACTTC
>TRBJ2-1|-|TRBD2|TRBV5-1
CASSPPGTSGTNEQFF
TGCGCCAGCAGCCCCCCTGGGACTAGCGGGACGAATGAGCAGTTCTTC
>TRBJ2-1|few|TRBD2|TRBV5-4
CASSLPRELGNEQFF
TGTGCCAGCAGCTTGCCGCGGGAGCTGGGAAATGAGCAGTTCTTC
>TRBJ2-7|-|-|TRBV28
CASSPGSAGYEQYF
TGTGCCAGCAGTCCCGGCTCCGCCGGGTACGAGCAGTACTTC
>TRBJ2-1|once|TRBD1|TRBV2
CASRATGQGTYNEQFF
TGTGCCAGCAGGGCTACTGGACAGGGTACCTACAATGAGCAGTTCTTC
>TRBJ2-7|-|TRBD1|TRBV2
CASSGDRVYGGYYEQYF
TGTGCCAGCAGTGGGGACAGGGTTTACGGTGGTTACTACGAGCAGTACTTC
>TRBJ1-3|once|-|TRBV6-6
CASSIPPSGNTIYF
TGTGCCAGCAGTATACCCCCCTCTGGAAACACCATATATTTT
>TRBJ2-7|-|TRBD1|TRBV5-1
CASSPWTGNSYEQYF
TGCGCCAGCAGCCCATGGACAGGGAACTCCTACGAGCAGTACTTC
>TRBJ2-3|-|TRBD2|TRBV5-6
CASSLGLAGVLAQYF
TGTGCCAGCAGCTTGGGACTAGCGGGAGTTTTGGCGCAGTATTTT
>TRBJ1-2|-|-|TRBV6-6
CAARPGRTNYGYTF
TGTGCCGCCCGGCCAGGGAGGACTAACTATGGCTACACCTTC
>TRBJ1-1|-|-|TRBV19
CASSRGDLLNTEAFF
TGTGCCAGTAGTAGAGGGGACTTATTGAACACTGAAGCTTTCTTT